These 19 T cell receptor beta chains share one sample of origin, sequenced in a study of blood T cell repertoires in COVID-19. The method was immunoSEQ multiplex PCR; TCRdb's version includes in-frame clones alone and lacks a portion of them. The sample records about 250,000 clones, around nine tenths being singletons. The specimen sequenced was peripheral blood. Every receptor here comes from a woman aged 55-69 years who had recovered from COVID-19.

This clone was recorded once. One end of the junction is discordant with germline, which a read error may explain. Here the CDR3 DNA reads TGTGCTAGCAGCCGTGGGACCGGGGGGGACTCCTACAATGAGCAGTTCTTC. Amino acids: CASSRGTGGDSYNEQFF. The chain has TRBV7-7 and TRBJ2-1; 8 bases map to TRBD2. Looked up from germline, CDR1 is SSHAT and CDR2 is FNYEAQ (reference sequence). This CDR3 contains 17 residues.

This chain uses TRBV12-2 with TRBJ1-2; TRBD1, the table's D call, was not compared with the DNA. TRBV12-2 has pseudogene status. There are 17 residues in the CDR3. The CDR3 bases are TGTGCAAGTCGCTTAGACCGATCTCGGGACAGGGGATATGGCTACACCTTC. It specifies CASRLDRSRDRGYGYTF.

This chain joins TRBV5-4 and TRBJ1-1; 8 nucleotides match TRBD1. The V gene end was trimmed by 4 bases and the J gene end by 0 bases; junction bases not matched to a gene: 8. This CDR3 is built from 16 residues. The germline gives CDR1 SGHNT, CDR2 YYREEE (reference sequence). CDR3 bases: TGTGCCAGCAGCACCCCGGACAGGGTGATGAACACTGAAGCTTTCTTT. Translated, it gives CASSTPDRVMNTEAFF.

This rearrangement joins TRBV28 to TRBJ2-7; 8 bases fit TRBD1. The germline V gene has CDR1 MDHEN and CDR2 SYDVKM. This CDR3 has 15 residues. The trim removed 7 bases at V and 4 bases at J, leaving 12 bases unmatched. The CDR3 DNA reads TGTGCCAGCACCCTAGGGGGGACAGGAAGGTACGAGCAGTACTTC. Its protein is CASTLGGTGRYEQYF.

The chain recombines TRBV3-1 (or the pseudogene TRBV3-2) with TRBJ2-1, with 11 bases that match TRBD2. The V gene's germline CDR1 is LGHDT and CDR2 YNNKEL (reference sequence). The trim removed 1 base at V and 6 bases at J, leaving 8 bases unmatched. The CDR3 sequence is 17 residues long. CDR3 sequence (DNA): TGTGCCAGCAGCCAAGTCTGGTCTAGCGGGGGGTCCAATGAGCAGTTCTTC. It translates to CASSQVWSSGGSNEQFF.

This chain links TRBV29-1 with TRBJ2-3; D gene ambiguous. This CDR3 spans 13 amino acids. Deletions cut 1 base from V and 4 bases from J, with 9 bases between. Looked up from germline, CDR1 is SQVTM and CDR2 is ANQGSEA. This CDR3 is CSVEAIASDTQYF. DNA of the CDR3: TGCAGCGTTGAAGCGATAGCCTCAGATACGCAGTATTTT.

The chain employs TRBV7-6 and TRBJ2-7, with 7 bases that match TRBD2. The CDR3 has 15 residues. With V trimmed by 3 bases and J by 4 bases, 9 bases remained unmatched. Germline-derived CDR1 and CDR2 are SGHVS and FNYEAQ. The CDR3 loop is CASSLPKAGAYEQYF. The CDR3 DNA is TGTGCCAGCAGCTTGCCTAAGGCGGGAGCATACGAGCAGTACTTC.

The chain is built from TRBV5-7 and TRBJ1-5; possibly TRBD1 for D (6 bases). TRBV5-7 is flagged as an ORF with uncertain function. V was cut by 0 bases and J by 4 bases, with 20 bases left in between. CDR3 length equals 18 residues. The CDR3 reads CASSLGGFVYRGNQPQHF. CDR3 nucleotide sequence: TGTGCCAGCAGCTTGGGAGGGTTTGTTTATAGGGGGAATCAGCCCCAGCATTTT.

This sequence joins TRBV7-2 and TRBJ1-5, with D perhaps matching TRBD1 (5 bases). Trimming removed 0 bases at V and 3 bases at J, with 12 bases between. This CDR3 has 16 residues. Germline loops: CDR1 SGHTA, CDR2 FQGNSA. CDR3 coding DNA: TGTGCCAGCAGCTTAGCGGGGCGCAGTTACAATCAGCCCCAGCATTTT. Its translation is CASSLAGRSYNQPQHF.

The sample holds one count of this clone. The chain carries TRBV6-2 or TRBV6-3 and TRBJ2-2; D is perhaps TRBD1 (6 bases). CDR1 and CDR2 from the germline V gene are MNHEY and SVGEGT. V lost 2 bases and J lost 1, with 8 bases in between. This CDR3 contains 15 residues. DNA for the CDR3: TGTGCCAGCAGTTACCGGGGACAGAACACCGGGGAGCTGTTTTTT. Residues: CASSYRGQNTGELFF.

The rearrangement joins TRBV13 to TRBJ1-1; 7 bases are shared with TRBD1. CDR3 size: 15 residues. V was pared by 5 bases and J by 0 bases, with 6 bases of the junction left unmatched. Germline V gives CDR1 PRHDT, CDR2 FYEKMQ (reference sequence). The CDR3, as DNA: TGTGCCAGCAGCATTGGACAGGCGGTGAACACTGAAGCTTTCTTT. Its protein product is CASSIGQAVNTEAFF.

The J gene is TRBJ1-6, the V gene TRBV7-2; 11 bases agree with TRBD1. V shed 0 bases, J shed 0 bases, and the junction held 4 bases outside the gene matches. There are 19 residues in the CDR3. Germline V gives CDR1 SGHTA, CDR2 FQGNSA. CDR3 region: CASSLAGTGGGSYNSPLHF. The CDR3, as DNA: TGTGCCAGCAGCTTAGCAGGGACAGGGGGAGGCTCCTATAATTCACCCCTCCACTTT.

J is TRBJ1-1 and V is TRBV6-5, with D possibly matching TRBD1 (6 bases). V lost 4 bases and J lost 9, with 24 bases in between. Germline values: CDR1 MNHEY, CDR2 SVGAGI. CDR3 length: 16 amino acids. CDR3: CASSSKPGGGGHKAFF. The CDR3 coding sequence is TGTGCCAGCAGTTCCAAACCGGGGGGAGGGGGGCATAAAGCTTTCTTT.

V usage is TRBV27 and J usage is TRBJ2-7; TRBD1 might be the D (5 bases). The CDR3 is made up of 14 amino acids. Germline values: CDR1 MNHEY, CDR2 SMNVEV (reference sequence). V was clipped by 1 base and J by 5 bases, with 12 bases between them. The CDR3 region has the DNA TGTGCCAGCAGTTTATTGATTGGGGCGGACGAGCAGTACTTC. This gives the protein CASSLLIGADEQYF.

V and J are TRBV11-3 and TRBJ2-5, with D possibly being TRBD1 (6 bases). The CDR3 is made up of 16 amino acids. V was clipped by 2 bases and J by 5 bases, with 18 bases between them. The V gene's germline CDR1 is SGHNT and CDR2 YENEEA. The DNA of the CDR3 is TGTGCCAGCAGCTTATGGCCCGTACAGGGATGGGAGACCCAGTACTTC. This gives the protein CASSLWPVQGWETQYF.

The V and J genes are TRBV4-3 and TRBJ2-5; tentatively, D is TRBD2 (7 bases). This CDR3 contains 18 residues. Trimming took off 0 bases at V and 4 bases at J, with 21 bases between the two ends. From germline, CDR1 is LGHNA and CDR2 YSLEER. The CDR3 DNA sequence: TGCGCCAGCAGCCAAGATCTGGGAGGGGGGGCCTCCCCAGAGACCCAGTACTTC. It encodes CASSQDLGGGASPETQYF.

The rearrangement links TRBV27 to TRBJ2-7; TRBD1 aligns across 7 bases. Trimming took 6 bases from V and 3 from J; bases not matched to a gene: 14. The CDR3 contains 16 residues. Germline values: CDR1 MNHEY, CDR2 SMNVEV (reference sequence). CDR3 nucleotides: TGTGCCAGCAGCCCCTCCTCCGGGACAGTTGACTACGAGCAGTACTTC. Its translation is CASSPSSGTVDYEQYF.

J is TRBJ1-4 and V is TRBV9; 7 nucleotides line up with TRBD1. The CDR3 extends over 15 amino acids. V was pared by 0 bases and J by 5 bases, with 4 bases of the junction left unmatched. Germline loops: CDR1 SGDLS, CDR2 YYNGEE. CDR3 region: CASSVVGTVNEKLFF. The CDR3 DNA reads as TGTGCCAGCAGCGTAGTCGGGACAGTGAATGAAAAACTGTTTTTT.

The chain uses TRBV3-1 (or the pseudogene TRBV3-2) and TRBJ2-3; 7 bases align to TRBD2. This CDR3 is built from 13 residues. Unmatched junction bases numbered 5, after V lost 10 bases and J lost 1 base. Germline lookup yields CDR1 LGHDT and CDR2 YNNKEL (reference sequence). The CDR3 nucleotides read TGTGCCACCCAACGGGGGGGCACAGATACGCAGTATTTT. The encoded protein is CATQRGGTDTQYF.